A selection of T cell receptor beta chains follows, all from one sample in a study of OX40 agonist ivuxolimab in advanced cancers. Profiled with immunoSEQ multiplex PCR; TCRdb holds only in-frame clones, not every one. Of about 73,000 clones in the sample, about nine tenths were seen once. Sample: CD4+ or CD8+ T cells sorted from blood, taken in a trial of the OX40 agonist ivuxolimab. These receptors originate from an adult with an advanced solid tumor such as melanoma, head and neck, liver or kidney cancer. Each CDR3 is given with its conserved first and last residue. Each record gives: J gene, D gene, V gene, clone size, CDR3 protein, CDR3 DNA. D genes are given only for firm matches. Expanded clones get a size class; other rows say once, few or many, or leave the size out.

>TRBJ1-3|TRBD1|TRBV19|.
CATRDRGLSGNTIYF
TGTGCCACGCGGGACAGGGGACTCTCTGGAAACACCATATATTTT
>TRBJ2-1|TRBD2|TRBV18|.
CASSPTSGRGYEQFF
TGTGCCAGCTCCCCTACTAGCGGGAGAGGCTATGAGCAGTTCTTC
>TRBJ2-1|TRBD2|TRBV28|few
CASLLAGAYNEQFF
TGTGCCAGCCTACTAGCGGGGGCTTACAATGAGCAGTTCTTC
>TRBJ2-3|TRBD2|TRBV9|few
CASSALTSGTSTDTQYF
TGTGCCAGCAGCGCCTTGACTAGCGGGACTAGCACAGATACGCAGTATTTT
>TRBJ1-4|.|TRBV5-5|.
CASSLIATNEKLFF
TGTGCCAGCAGCTTGATTGCAACTAATGAAAAACTGTTTTTT
>TRBJ2-5|.|TRBV7-2|.
CASSAGQQETQYF
TGTGCCAGCAGCGCCGGGCAACAAGAGACCCAGTACTTC
>TRBJ2-7|.|TRBV7-6|few
CASSAQPLYEQYF
TGTGCCAGCAGCGCACAGCCATTGTACGAGCAGTACTTC
>TRBJ2-1|TRBD2|TRBV27|.
CASSAQRGASNEQFF
TGTGCCAGCAGTGCCCAGCGGGGGGCCTCCAATGAGCAGTTCTTC
>TRBJ1-1|.|TRBV14|few
CASSQTRNTEAFF
TGTGCCAGCAGCCAGACAAGGAACACTGAAGCTTTCTTT
>TRBJ2-3|.|TRBV15|.
CATSRDNQGSADTQYF
TGTGCCACCAGCAGAGATAACCAGGGGAGCGCAGATACGCAGTATTTT
>TRBJ2-7|.|TRBV2|.
CASSVRDYEQYF
TGTGCCAGCAGTGTAAGGGACTACGAGCAGTACTTC
>TRBJ2-5|.|TRBV19|few
CASSMRGGRETQYF
TGTGCCAGTAGTATGCGGGGTGGAAGAGAGACCCAGTACTTC
>TRBJ2-1|TRBD1|TRBV5-1|.
CASSINRGNEQFF
TGCGCCAGCAGCATAAACAGGGGTAATGAGCAGTTCTTC
>TRBJ1-5|.|TRBV30|.
CAWSGIGNQPQHF
TGTGCCTGGAGCGGGATCGGCAATCAGCCCCAGCATTTT
>TRBJ1-2|.|TRBV30|.
CAWSGGPDGYTF
TGTGCCTGGAGTGGAGGTCCGGATGGCTACACCTTC
>TRBJ2-4|.|TRBV6-1|.
CASSEWEGGGTQYF
TGTGCCAGCAGTGAATGGGAGGGGGGAGGGACTCAGTACTTC
>TRBJ2-3|TRBD1|TRBV5-4|.
CASGQGTDTQYF
TGTGCCAGCGGACAGGGTACAGATACGCAGTATTTT
>TRBJ2-1|TRBD1|TRBV29-1|.
CSVDRGHWNEQFF
TGCAGCGTTGACAGGGGGCATTGGAATGAGCAGTTCTTC
>TRBJ2-5|.|TRBV19|.
CASSSSGLGETQYF
TGTGCCAGTTCCTCCAGCGGGCTTGGGGAGACCCAGTACTTC
>TRBJ2-3|.|TRBV7-9|.
CASSFIGSTDTQYF
TGTGCCAGCAGCTTCATCGGGAGCACAGATACGCAGTATTTT
>TRBJ2-3|.|TRBV7-3|.
CASSLLGSRTQYF
TGTGCCAGCAGCTTATTGGGGTCGAGGACGCAGTATTTT
>TRBJ2-5|TRBD1|TRBV7-8|.
CASSSRGRGGETQYF
TGTGCCAGCAGCTCCAGGGGGCGAGGTGGGGAGACCCAGTACTTC
>TRBJ2-3|TRBD2|TRBV30|.
CAWSRGGLTDTQYF
TGTGCCTGGAGTAGGGGAGGGCTCACAGATACGCAGTATTTT
>TRBJ2-1|TRBD1|TRBV19|few
CASTEQGGNEQFF
TGTGCCAGTACGGAACAGGGGGGCAATGAGCAGTTCTTC
>TRBJ2-5|.|TRBV28|.
CASTIGQKETQYF
TGTGCCAGCACTATCGGGCAAAAAGAGACCCAGTACTTC
>TRBJ1-1|.|TRBV2|.
CASSEVTEAFF
TGTGCCAGCAGCGAGGTGACTGAAGCTTTCTTT
>TRBJ1-4|.|TRBV5-6|.
CASSLRPTNEKLFF
TGTGCCAGCAGCTTGCGGCCAACTAATGAAAAACTGTTTTTT
>TRBJ1-2|TRBD1|TRBV9|.
CASSPVGSLGQSYGYTF
TGTGCCAGCAGCCCGGTCGGGTCCCTGGGACAGAGCTATGGCTACACCTTC